The next 18 T cell receptor beta chains were all read from a single sample in a study of post-analysis software for immune sequencing data. Study-wide points: Patients used roughly five TRBV segments, including TRBV5-6, TRBV5-1 and TRBV20-1, more often than controls.

No antigen is known for these receptors. Unique molecular identifiers were carried by the TCR beta cDNA libraries. TCRdb passed the PCR reads through MiXCR, listing each CDR3 protein once. Of hundreds of thousands of distinct CDR3 sequences listed, around 27% were seen once; the top ten hold around 0.56%. Sample: blood. Source of these receptors: a girl between 5 and 17 years old with multiple sclerosis.

This clonotype was counted only a few times. The chain carries TRBV5-1 and TRBJ2-1; 12 bases are a match to TRBD2. CDR1 SGHRS and CDR2 YFSETQ come from the germline V gene. This CDR3 is built from 16 residues. The junction had 8 bases not matched to a gene; V was cut back by 4 bases and J by 6 bases. CDR3 in amino acids: CASSRSGTSGPNEQFF. CDR3 bases: TGCGCCAGCAGCCGCAGCGGGACTAGCGGGCCCAATGAGCAGTTCTTC.

This clonotype was counted a few times. The rearrangement joins TRBV6-5 to TRBJ2-3; 8 bases match TRBD1. V was pared by 5 bases and J by 6 bases, with 10 bases of the junction left unmatched. Germline loops: CDR1 MNHEY, CDR2 SVGAGI. The CDR3 contains 15 residues. CDR3 loop: CASSPTRQGRDTQYF. As DNA, the CDR3 is TGTGCCAGCAGTCCTACACGACAGGGGCGGGATACGCAGTATTTT.

In regard to this clonotype: A clone one base away is much larger, so this may be a read error. The chain joins TRBV29-1 to TRBJ2-4, with no clear D. Germline V gene data show CDR1 as SQVTM and CDR2 as ANQGSEA. CDR3 length: 15 amino acids. Trimming pared 1 base from V and 15 bases from J, leaving 25 bases between. The CDR3 nucleotides are TGCAGCGTTGAAGTGCGAGGCAGGTTGTCCTACGAGCTGTACTTC. Its translation: CSVEVRGRLSYELYF.

The chain couples TRBV7-2 to TRBJ2-3; D unclear. With 2 bases removed from V and 6 bases from J, the gap between germline ends came to 12 bases. The germline gives CDR1 SGHTA, CDR2 FQGNSA. The CDR3 contains 14 residues. CDR3 amino acids: CASSLYRSSDTQYF. The CDR3, as DNA: TGTGCCAGCAGCTTATATCGGTCATCCGATACGCAGTATTTT. Filled out from reference TRBV7-2 and TRBJ2-3, the complete variable domain reads GAGVSQSPSNKVTEKGKDVELRCDPISGHTALYWYRQSLGQGLEFLIYFQGNSAPDKSGLPSDRFSAERTGGSVSTLTIQRTQQEDSAVYLCASSLYRSSDTQYFGPGTRLTVL.

The chain uses TRBV5-1 and TRBJ1-2; 7 nucleotides align to TRBD1. Germline CDR1 and CDR2: SGHRS and YFSETQ. CDR3 length equals 16 residues. The V and J ends lost 3 bases and 3 bases, in that order; junction bases with no gene match: 11. CDR3 sequence reads: CASSSVDRDLDYGYTF. The CDR3 nucleotides read TGCGCCAGCAGCTCCGTAGACAGGGATTTGGACTATGGCTACACCTTC.

The CDR3 coding sequence is TGTGCCAGCAGCAAAGAAAAGTGGAGGGAGTGGAACTACGAGCAGTACTTC. It translates to CASSKEKWREWNYEQYF. J is TRBJ2-7 and V is TRBV21-1; the table's D call, TRBD2, has no DNA check behind it. TRBV21-1 is a pseudogene locus. The length of the CDR3 is 17 residues.

This chain uses TRBV20-1 with TRBJ2-7; TRBD2 matches 7 bases. The J call may be mistaken, given a closer DNA end match to TRBJ2-5. This CDR3 region has 12 residues. Germline loops: CDR1 DFQATT, CDR2 SNEGSKA (reference sequence). The CDR3 loop reads CSASTGRETQYF. The CDR3 DNA reads TGCAGTGCTTCAACCGGGAGGGAGACCCAGTACTTC.

This clonotype has ten or more counts. The CDR3 sequence: CATSDGANYGYTF. DNA for the CDR3: TGTGCCACCAGTGATGGGGCTAACTATGGCTACACCTTC. The rearrangement uses TRBV24-1 and TRBJ1-2; D gene unclear. CDR3 length: 13 residues. Germline V gene sequence: CDR1 KGHDR, CDR2 SFDVKD. V gave up 3 bases and J gave up 0 bases, with 4 bases separating them.

As for this clonotype: This CDR3 is missing its conserved last phenylalanine or tryptophan, likely due to a read error. The genes are TRBV9 and TRBJ2-1; 7 bases are a match to TRBD1. The CDR3 is 16 amino acids. The V gene's germline CDR1 is SGDLS and CDR2 YYNGEE. With 0 bases clipped from V and 10 bases from J, the junction kept 13 bases outside the gene matches. CDR3 residues: CASSVVDEGAIWEQFV. The CDR3 DNA sequence: TGTGCCAGCAGCGTAGTCGATGAGGGGGCTATTTGGGAGCAGTTCGTC.

The rearrangement uses TRBV28 and TRBJ2-3; unclear D gene. The germline CDR1 and CDR2 sequences are MDHEN and SYDVKM. Trimming left V 8 bases short and J 6 bases short, with 15 bases between. This CDR3 region has 13 residues. CDR3 sequence reads: CASGYIVTDTQYF. The CDR3 DNA reads as TGTGCCAGCGGCTATATAGTCACGGATACGCAGTATTTT.

This clonotype was recorded a few times. J is TRBJ2-7 and V is TRBV6-6; no reliable D call. The V gene lost 6 bases and the J gene lost 0 bases, with 9 bases spanning the gap. The CDR3 length is 13 residues. From germline, CDR1 is MNHNY and CDR2 SVGAGI (reference sequence). CDR3 coding DNA: TGTGCCAGCAGCAGAGCTAGCTCCTACGAGCAGTACTTC. Amino acid sequence: CASSRASSYEQYF.

The CDR3 loop reads CASRRAGGGSTEAFF. Written as DNA, the CDR3 is TGTGCCAGCAGGAGGGCAGGGGGTGGTAGCACTGAAGCTTTCTTT. This sequence joins TRBV2 and TRBJ1-1, with TRBD1 matching 7 bases. The CDR3 runs 15 residues. Germline CDR1 SNHLY, CDR2 FYNNEI. V was clipped by 6 bases and J by 4 bases; unmatched bases: 11.

V and J are TRBV2 and TRBJ2-3, with a tentative D call TRBD2 (6 bases). Germline CDR1 is SNHLY and CDR2 is FYNNEI. Between the trimmed V and J ends, which lost 8 bases and 2 bases, there was a span of 20 bases. The length of the CDR3 is 16 residues. The CDR3 DNA sequence: TGTGCCAGCGAGAAATCCGGGACTCTCAACACAGATACGCAGTATTTT. Protein product: CASEKSGTLNTDTQYF.

This clonotype is a singleton in its sample. V and J are TRBV18 and TRBJ2-5; D possibly matches TRBD1 or TRBD2 (6 bases each). Judging by the DNA end, TRBJ2-7 fits better; the J call may be wrong. Germline CDR1 is KGHSH and CDR2 is LQKENI. This CDR3 has 15 residues. This CDR3 reads CASSPPVSGGHEQYF. The CDR3 DNA reads TGTGCCAGCTCACCACCGGTTTCCGGGGGCCACGAGCAGTACTTC.

The table lists this clonotype with a few counts. J is TRBJ1-2 and V is TRBV10-3; D is undetermined. The V and J ends lost 7 bases and 3 bases respectively, with 12 bases between them. Germline V gene lookup returns CDR1 ENHRY and CDR2 SYGVKD. This CDR3 comprises 13 residues. In nucleotides, the CDR3 is TGTGCCATCACAGCTACAGTCGACTATGGCTACACCTTC. It translates to CAITATVDYGYTF.

Of note for this clonotype: Germline and junction disagree at one end, which may indicate a read error. This sequence joins TRBV12-3 or TRBV12-4 and TRBJ1-2; maybe TRBD1 (6 bases). The CDR3 is made up of 13 amino acids. CDR3 coding DNA: TGTGCCAGCGGTAACAGGGATTCCTATGGCCACACCTTC. Residues: CASGNRDSYGHTF.

This clonotype was seen repeatedly, ten times or more. The genes are TRBV29-1 and TRBJ2-3; D is perhaps TRBD2 (5 bases). The germline gives CDR1 SQVTM, CDR2 ANQGSEA. V was trimmed by 4 bases and J by 5 bases, leaving 16 bases between them. The CDR3 covers 14 residues. This CDR3 reads CSVARADLLDTQYF. CDR3 sequence (DNA): TGCAGCGTTGCCCGAGCGGACCTCCTAGATACGCAGTATTTT.

This clonotype was picked up many times. The chain has TRBV12-5 and TRBJ2-1; the D gene is possibly TRBD1 (7 bases). Germline values: CDR1 LGHNT, CDR2 FRNRAP. The CDR3 has 13 residues. V was clipped by 5 bases and J by 6 bases, with 11 bases between them. The CDR3 is CASGAGQLNEQFF. The CDR3, as DNA: TGTGCTAGTGGTGCGGGACAGCTCAATGAGCAGTTCTTC.